This T cell receptor (beta chain) appears in the sequencing data of a study of memory CD4+ T cells and cytomegalovirus serostatus. Study-level results: Suggested: most of the CMV-linked TCR signature lies in CD4+ memory cells.

Libraries were prepared by immunoSEQ multiplex PCR; TCRdb keeps only in-frame clonotypes and omits some of them. The sample consists of some 48,000 clones, around 82% of them appearing once. CDR3 size: 13 residues. V was shortened by 6 bases and J by 1 base, with 9 bases between the two germline ends. Germline V gives CDR1 SNHLY, CDR2 FYNNEI. As for this clone: Antigen: not known.

Single viable CD3+CD4+CD8-CD45RO+ cells were sorted as the memory CD4+ T cells. Donors' CMV status reflects serum IgG against pp150, pp28, p38, p52. Positive selection with CD4 microbeads enriched total CD4+ T cells. V is TRBV2 and J is TRBJ2-5; D not certain. The material sequenced was memory CD4+ T cells from blood. The clonotype was recovered from an adult in good health and CMV-seronegative. CDR3 DNA: TGTGCCAGCAGCGCCCCCAGCCAAGAGACCCAGTACTTC. This codes for CASSAPSQETQYF.